The next 30 T cell receptor beta chains were all read from a single sample in a study of blood T cell repertoires in COVID-19. TCRdb's table, derived via immunoSEQ multiplex PCR, lists solely in-frame clones and lacks some. The table records roughly 290,000 clones, 70% to 90% of them present only once. The specimen was PBMCs or T cells enriched from blood (not recorded which). The receptors here all came from a woman aged 30 to 39 who had recovered from COVID-19.

The chain links TRBV7-9 to TRBJ2-7, with D unresolved. Per germline, CDR1 SEHNR and CDR2 FQNEAQ (reference sequence). V was clipped by 2 bases and J by 1 base, with 6 bases between them. CDR3 length equals 13 residues. CDR3 amino acids: CASSLSDSYEQYF. CDR3 bases: TGTGCCAGCAGCTTATCAGATTCCTACGAGCAGTACTTC.

The chain carries TRBV2 and TRBJ1-2; TRBD1 agrees at 9 bases. Germline CDR1 is SNHLY and CDR2 is FYNNEI. Losses at the gene ends were 7 bases for V and 2 bases for J; bases not matched to a gene: 8. The CDR3 length is 15 residues. The CDR3 protein is CASTFSGQGNYGYTF. Written as DNA, the CDR3 is TGTGCCAGCACATTTTCAGGACAGGGGAACTATGGCTACACCTTC.

The genes are TRBV28 and TRBJ1-2; D unresolved. Germline assignment: CDR1 MDHEN and CDR2 SYDVKM. With 5 bases removed from V and 4 bases from J, the gap between germline ends came to 14 bases. The CDR3 length is 14 residues. The CDR3 nucleotides read TGTGCCAGCAGTCCTGGCCAGAGGGTCTATGGCTACACCTTC. This gives the protein CASSPGQRVYGYTF.

The chain couples TRBV28 to TRBJ2-7; possible D gene TRBD2, 6 bases. V lost 3 bases, J lost 4 bases, and 13 bases lay in between. The length of the CDR3 is 14 residues. Germline V gene lookup returns CDR1 MDHEN and CDR2 SYDVKM. The DNA for the CDR3 is TGTGCCAGCAGTTTGGGAGGTTGGGAGTACGAGCAGTACTTC. As protein: CASSLGGWEYEQYF.

This chain joins TRBV28 and TRBJ2-1; a weak D match, TRBD2 (6 bases). The germline V and J ends were trimmed by 6 bases and 4 bases, with 19 bases remaining between them. CDR1 and CDR2 from the germline V gene are MDHEN and SYDVKM. The CDR3 has 16 amino acids. The CDR3 DNA reads as TGTGCCAGCAGCCGGATCGGGAGTGGATCATACAATGAGCAGTTCTTC. It is translated as CASSRIGSGSYNEQFF.

The chain recombines TRBV6-5 with TRBJ1-2; TRBD1 might be the D (5 bases). Trimming took off 8 bases at V and 3 bases at J, with 10 bases between the two ends. CDR1 MNHEY and CDR2 SVGAGI come from the germline V gene. This CDR3 is built from 12 residues. CDR3 sequence: CASQGGDYGYTF. DNA for the CDR3: TGTGCCAGCCAAGGAGGGGACTATGGCTACACCTTC.

The chain employs TRBV29-1 and TRBJ2-3; no clear D. The CDR3 consists of 11 residues. Germline V CDR1 and CDR2: SQVTM, ANQGSEA. V gave up 7 bases and J gave up 3 bases, with 8 bases separating them. The CDR3 DNA reads TGCAGCGCCTCGAGAACAGATACGCAGTATTTT. It encodes CSASRTDTQYF.

This chain links TRBV20-1 with TRBJ1-1; D ambiguous. CDR3 length equals 17 residues. The ends were cut back, 3 bases at V and 1 base at J, with 21 bases in the middle. The germline V gene has CDR1 DFQATT and CDR2 SNEGSKA (reference sequence). The CDR3 sequence: CSASVAGIRATNTEAFF. The CDR3 region has the DNA TGCAGTGCTAGTGTGGCGGGTATTAGGGCTACGAACACTGAAGCTTTCTTT.

This chain joins TRBV28 and TRBJ1-3; D unclear. Germline-derived CDR1 and CDR2 are MDHEN and SYDVKM. The CDR3 loop spans 15 amino acids. V was cut by 7 bases and J by 1 base, with 14 bases left in between. The CDR3 loop is CASTLLSGSGNTIYF. CDR3 nucleotides: TGTGCCAGCACCCTCCTATCGGGGTCTGGAAACACCATATATTTT.

This clone was observed once. The CDR3 reads CASSLVSDRVSYEQYF. In nucleotides, the CDR3 is TGTGCCAGCAGCTTAGTCTCGGACAGGGTTTCCTACGAGCAGTACTTC. The chain carries TRBV7-2 and TRBJ2-7; TRBD1 agrees at 8 bases. The CDR3 covers 16 residues. The germline CDR1 and CDR2 sequences are SGHTA and FQGNSA. Unmatched junction bases numbered 6, after V lost 1 base and J lost 1 base. Variable domain in full (rest from reference TRBV7-2 and TRBJ2-7): GAGVSQSPSNKVTEKGKDVELRCDPISGHTALYWYRQSLGQGLEFLIYFQGNSAPDKSGLPSDRFSAERTGGSVSTLTIQRTQQEDSAVYLCASSLVSDRVSYEQYFGPGTRLTVT.

V and J are TRBV30 and TRBJ2-7; TRBD1 matches 9 bases. The CDR3 extends over 15 amino acids. In germline, CDR1 is GTSNPN, CDR2 SVGIG (reference sequence). J was trimmed by 1 base and V by 5 bases; bases with no gene match: 9. The CDR3 DNA reads as TGTGCCTGGGCTCTGGGACAGGGCTATTCCTACGAGCAGTACTTC. This translates into CAWALGQGYSYEQYF.

V and J are TRBV10-3 and TRBJ2-1; 7 nucleotides agree with TRBD2. Germline V CDR1 and CDR2: ENHRY, SYGVKD. Trimming removed 3 bases from V and 4 bases from J; junction bases left unmatched: 15. CDR3 length equals 18 residues. In DNA form, the CDR3 reads TGTGCCATCAGTGATCGACGGGGGAGGGTAGCGTCTTACAATGAGCAGTTCTTC. As protein: CAISDRRGRVASYNEQFF.

The rearrangement joins TRBV28 to TRBJ2-7; a weak D match, TRBD1 (5 bases). The CDR3 spans 14 residues. Deletions cut 8 bases from V and 0 bases from J, with 14 bases between. Germline V lookup: CDR1 MDHEN, CDR2 SYDVKM. The CDR3 coding sequence is TGTGCCAGCGTTCGACAGTGGAGCTCCTACGAGCAGTACTTC. Protein sequence: CASVRQWSSYEQYF.

The rearrangement links TRBV4-2 to TRBJ2-5; possibly TRBD1 for D (5 bases). Looked up from germline, CDR1 is LGHNA and CDR2 is YNFKEQ. V was shortened by 5 bases and J by 2 bases, with 15 bases between the two germline ends. The CDR3 is 15 amino acids. In DNA, the CDR3 is TGTGCCAGCAGCGTGGGTAGGGGAACTCAAGAGACCCAGTACTTC. Protein: CASSVGRGTQETQYF.

The chain links TRBV9 to TRBJ1-3; 7 positions match TRBD1. V gave up 4 bases and J gave up 2 bases; unmatched junction bases: 9. The CDR3 extends over 16 amino acids. Germline loops: CDR1 SGDLS, CDR2 YYNGEE. The CDR3 spells CASSLGPTGTGNTIYF. The CDR3, as DNA: TGTGCCAGCAGCTTAGGCCCGACAGGGACTGGAAACACCATATATTTT.

The chain couples TRBV30 to TRBJ2-1; TRBD2 matches at 10 bases. Germline V gene lookup returns CDR1 GTSNPN and CDR2 SVGIG (reference sequence). This CDR3 comprises 13 residues. The V segment lost 7 bases and the J segment 8 bases; nucleotides outside the gene matches: 8. The CDR3 here is CAFSLGTSDEQFF. DNA for the CDR3: TGTGCCTTCTCCCTCGGGACTAGCGATGAGCAGTTCTTC.

This chain joins TRBV6-4 and TRBJ2-1; a weak D match, TRBD2 (6 bases). CDR1 and CDR2 from the germline V gene are MRHNA and SNTAGT. V lost 3 bases and J lost 3, with 9 bases in between. CDR3 size: 14 residues. CDR3 protein: CASSDSGDYNEQFF. The DNA for the CDR3 is TGTGCCAGCAGTGATAGCGGAGACTACAATGAGCAGTTCTTC.

This chain joins TRBV18 and TRBJ2-7; no firm D call. The CDR3 loop spans 12 amino acids. Germline CDR1 KGHSH, CDR2 LQKENI. V gave up 0 bases and J gave up 6 bases, with 6 bases separating them. The CDR3 sequence: CASSPPGPEQYF. The CDR3 DNA follows: TGTGCCAGCTCACCACCGGGCCCCGAGCAGTACTTC.

V gene TRBV5-8 combines with J gene TRBJ1-2, with D possibly TRBD1 on 5 matching bases. CDR1 is SGHTS, CDR2 YDEGEE, per germline. CDR3 length equals 13 residues. The V end was cut by 4 bases, the J end by 5 bases, with 12 bases between. CDR3 nucleotide sequence: TGTGCCAGCAGCCAGACAGAACTGTATGGCTACACCTTC. It encodes CASSQTELYGYTF.

The rearrangement uses TRBV5-4 and TRBJ1-6; TRBD1 agrees at 7 bases. V gave up 5 bases and J gave up 7 bases; unmatched junction bases: 6. Per germline, CDR1 SGHNT and CDR2 YYREEE (reference sequence). This CDR3 spans 14 amino acids. The CDR3 loop is CASRDRVWNSPLHF. DNA of the CDR3: TGTGCCAGCAGAGACAGGGTATGGAATTCACCCCTCCACTTT.

V and J are TRBV19 and TRBJ2-7; TRBD1 matches 9 bases. Germline CDR1 is LNHDA and CDR2 is SQIVND (reference sequence). This CDR3 is built from 14 residues. V shed 6 bases, J shed 2 bases, and the junction held 5 bases outside the gene matches. CDR3: CASRPGQGPYEQYF. The CDR3 DNA follows: TGTGCCAGTAGGCCGGGACAGGGACCCTACGAGCAGTACTTC.

J is TRBJ1-1 and V is TRBV7-6; a possible D gene is TRBD1 (6 bases). CDR3 length: 18 amino acids. Trimming took 2 bases from V and 1 from J, leaving 20 bases between them. Per germline, CDR1 SGHVS and CDR2 FNYEAQ. CDR3 loop: CASSLPRFGGLRNTEAFF. DNA of the CDR3: TGTGCCAGCAGCTTACCTCGGTTCGGGGGGCTGAGGAACACTGAAGCTTTCTTT.

The rearrangement uses TRBV20-1 and TRBJ2-7; tentatively, D is TRBD2 (5 bases). The CDR3 spans 11 residues. V lost 2 bases and J lost 5, with 7 bases in between. The germline V gene encodes CDR1 DFQATT and CDR2 SNEGSKA (reference sequence). The CDR3 is CSARSGHEQYF. As DNA, the CDR3 is TGCAGTGCTAGAAGCGGCCACGAGCAGTACTTC.

The rearrangement links TRBV7-9 to TRBJ2-1, with 7 bases aligning to TRBD2. The CDR3 has 18 residues. Germline values: CDR1 SEHNR, CDR2 FQNEAQ (reference sequence). Trimming took 3 bases from V and 7 from J; bases not matched to a gene: 18. Here the CDR3 reads CASSLGNLRGRAWNEQFF. As DNA, the CDR3 is TGTGCCAGCAGCTTGGGGAATTTGCGTGGGAGGGCCTGGAATGAGCAGTTCTTC.

V is TRBV24-1 and J is TRBJ1-2; 11 bases fit TRBD1. The CDR3 is 19 amino acids. Germline V gene lookup returns CDR1 KGHDR and CDR2 SFDVKD. V lost 6 bases to trimming and J lost 0 bases; unmatched junction nucleotides: 14. The CDR3 bases are TGTGCCACCAGTATCCGCGTAGGACAGGGGGCAGCTACTAACTATGGCTACACCTTC. Translation: CATSIRVGQGAATNYGYTF.

The chain links TRBV28 to TRBJ1-4, with 9 bases that match TRBD1. Germline loops: CDR1 MDHEN, CDR2 SYDVKM. V was clipped by 4 bases and J by 2 bases; unmatched bases: 5. The CDR3 is 16 amino acids. The CDR3 is CASSSGTGPTNEKLFF. CDR3 DNA sequence: TGTGCCAGCAGTTCCGGGACAGGGCCGACTAATGAAAAACTGTTTTTT.

The chain is built from TRBV24-1 and TRBJ1-5, with 7 positions matching TRBD1. The CDR3 loop spans 14 amino acids. Germline V lookup: CDR1 KGHDR, CDR2 SFDVKD. The ends lost 7 bases at V and 3 bases at J; junction bases unmatched: 5. In DNA form, the CDR3 reads TGTGCCACCAGACAGACAGGGTCCAATCAGCCCCAGCATTTT. Encoded protein: CATRQTGSNQPQHF.

The CDR3 loop is CSVHLTLGGVGYEQYF. Here the CDR3 DNA reads TGCAGCGTTCACCTCACCCTTGGGGGGGTTGGGTACGAGCAGTACTTC. The V call is TRBV29-1, the J call TRBJ2-7, with 7 nucleotides matching TRBD2. CDR1 and CDR2 (germline): SQVTM, ANQGSEA. Trimming at V came to 5 bases and at J to 4 bases, leaving 17 bases not matched to a gene. The CDR3 spans 16 residues.

This clone was recorded once. V and J are TRBV20-1 and TRBJ2-1; 7 bases agree with TRBD1. Looked up from germline, CDR1 is DFQATT and CDR2 is SNEGSKA (reference sequence). CDR3 size: 10 residues. Written as DNA, the CDR3 is TGCTCACAGGGGATCAATGAGCAGTTCTTC. Residues: CSQGINEQFF.

The chain couples TRBV19 to TRBJ2-5; 7 bases align to TRBD2. This CDR3 has 13 residues. Germline assignment: CDR1 LNHDA and CDR2 SQIVND (reference sequence). Germline trimming cut 7 bases from V and 7 bases from J; bases unmatched to any gene: 9. CDR3 amino acids: CASNRPGLGTQYF. The CDR3 coding sequence is TGTGCCAGTAACAGACCCGGACTAGGGACCCAGTACTTC.